This T cell receptor (beta chain) is from a study of T cell changes during pregnancy in multiple sclerosis. Sequenced by immunoSEQ multiplex PCR; TCRdb stores in-frame clones only, minus some. The profile shows more than 55,000 clones, more than 80% of them singletons. This sequence originates from a female donor with multiple sclerosis, enrolled in a pregnancy study. The input for sequencing was peripheral blood, taken in the third trimester of pregnancy.

The CDR3 region has the DNA TGCAGCGTTGAAGATAGGTCAGGGGCCTACGAGCAGTACTTC. It yields the protein CSVEDRSGAYEQYF. The chain couples TRBV29-1 to TRBJ2-7, with TRBD1 as a possible D gene (6 bases). CDR1 is SQVTM, CDR2 ANQGSEA, per germline. The CDR3 loop spans 14 amino acids. The V end lost 0 bases, the J end lost 2 bases, and 11 bases lay between the germline ends.